This T cell receptor beta chain originates from a study of Graves' ophthalmopathy and Graves' hyperthyroidism. Looking at the study overall: Peripheral blood was collected at initial diagnosis, before any treatment. Study-wide results and caveats: The authors also found most expanded thyroid clonotypes above 0.001 frequency in blood.

The authors isolated PBMCs from 8.5 to 10 ml of fresh peripheral blood. J was trimmed by 4 bases and V by 3 bases; bases with no gene match: 7. Germline V gene lookup returns CDR1 DFQATT and CDR2 SNEGSKA (reference sequence). This CDR3 is built from 14 residues. RNA transcripts provided the template for amplifying TCR beta CDR3 regions. Second-round multiplex PCR came after a first-round RT-PCR that employed HTBI primers. TCRdb re-derived calls from the multiplex PCR reads in MiXCR, one entry per CDR3 protein. The repertoire has some 250,000 distinct CDR3 sequences, around 42% of them found once; the top ten carry 40% to 55%. This clonotype was seen at least ten times. Antigen unknown.

The clonotype was recovered from an adult man with Graves' ophthalmopathy. The sequenced sample was peripheral blood. The chain joins TRBV20-1 to TRBJ1-2; 8 bases line up with TRBD1. The CDR3 loop is CSARWDRSFYGYTF. The CDR3 DNA reads TGCAGTGCTAGGTGGGACAGGAGTTTCTATGGCTACACCTTC.